This record looks at one T cell receptor beta chain sequence and its context. The data were taken from a study of blood T cell repertoires in COVID-19. The CDR3 is 14 amino acids. The germline V gene encodes CDR1 MNHEY and CDR2 SVGAGI. The V and J ends lost 7 bases and 5 bases respectively, with 17 bases between them. In the authors' methods: How many nucleated cells were present was estimated from reference gene primer amplification. TCRdb's copy holds only in-frame clones and misses some; the assay was immunoSEQ multiplex PCR. That table supplies the V and J calls and clone size; D and trimming were determined from the DNA. The sample lists about 250,000 clones, roughly 91% occurring once.

The receptor was isolated from a man aged 30 to 39 with acute or convalescent COVID-19. The chain joins TRBV6-5 to TRBJ2-5, with a tentative D call TRBD1 (6 bases). Sequenced material: peripheral blood. CDR3 nucleotide sequence: TGTGCCAGCAAGAATGTACAGGGAACGGAGACCCAGTACTTC. As protein: CASKNVQGTETQYF.